This paragraph covers one TCR beta chain sequence. Its specificity is not known. The data are from a study of cytomegalovirus exposure and HLA in healthy donors. Overall study findings and caveats: High sensitivity and specificity were reportedly achieved when the classifier diagnosed cytomegalovirus status. The study labeled 164 TCR beta chains cytomegalovirus-associated.

Germline loops: CDR1 SGHRS, CDR2 YFSETQ. Trimming took 4 bases from V and 2 from J, leaving 9 bases between them. The CDR3 consists of 14 residues. PCR used 60 Vbeta primers and 13 Jbeta primers. TCRdb's copy holds only in-frame clones and misses some; the assay was immunoSEQ multiplex PCR. The repertoire has under 200,000 clones, about 13% of them found once; the top ten carry under 10%. The sequence came from a man in his fifties in good health and CMV-seropositive. Specimen: PBMCs. J is TRBJ2-2 and V is TRBV5-1, with a possible D match to TRBD1 (6 bases). The CDR3 DNA follows: TGCGCCAGCAGCCCGGACAGTAACACCGGGGAGCTGTTTTTT. It codes for CASSPDSNTGELFF.